This TCR beta chain was recorded in a study of T cells in localized non-small cell lung cancer. The V gene's germline CDR1 is KGHSY and CDR2 FQNENV. The CDR3 totals 14 residues. Trimming took off 2 bases at V and 2 bases at J, with 10 bases between the two ends. Sequenced by immunoSEQ multiplex PCR; TCRdb stores in-frame clones only, minus some. Counted here are over 45,000 clones, roughly 89% occurring once; the ten biggest clones make up approximately 22%. This clone was counted a few times. Its antigen is undetermined. Broader study findings: Higher adjacent-lung clonality was associated with shorter survival.

The clonotype originates from a man between 40 and 70 years old with stage I squamous cell lung carcinoma. Here the sequenced sample was peripheral blood, taken before any cancer treatment. The chain employs TRBV16 and TRBJ2-7, with D unclear. The DNA of the CDR3 is TGTGCCAGCAGCCAAAGGGCGGATACCTACGAGCAGTACTTC. It codes for CASSQRADTYEQYF.